This is a list of T cell receptor beta chains from one sample in a study of early T cells in non-severe SARS-CoV-2 infection. TCRdb redid the calling of the 5' RACE reads with MiXCR, one entry per CDR3 protein. Altogether 90,000 to 120,000 distinct CDR3 sequences are present, 11% being singletons, with the ten largest covering 6.5% to 8%. The sequencing input was whole blood. Receptors were obtained from an adult who was a healthcare worker with PCR-confirmed SARS-CoV-2 infection or an uninfected control (not recorded which). The CDR3 runs from the conserved cysteine through the conserved F or W. Each record gives: V gene, J gene, CDR3 protein.

V gene: TRBV20-1; J gene: TRBJ2-7; CDR3 protein: CSAAGTSGTYEQYF
V gene: TRBV10-3; J gene: TRBJ2-5; CDR3 protein: CAISPAGGETQYF
V gene: TRBV29-1; J gene: TRBJ1-2; CDR3 protein: CSATGDYYGYTF
V gene: TRBV27; J gene: TRBJ2-7; CDR3 protein: CASGRFREYTYEQYF
V gene: TRBV10-2; J gene: TRBJ1-1; CDR3 protein: CASSAVNEAFF
V gene: TRBV18; J gene: TRBJ1-1; CDR3 protein: CASSQGRSSEAFF
V gene: TRBV6-2/TRBV6-3; J gene: TRBJ2-3; CDR3 protein: CASSRKGVIAGVSDTQYF
V gene: TRBV11-1; J gene: TRBJ2-5; CDR3 protein: CASSQRSGVETQYF
V gene: TRBV5-1; J gene: TRBJ2-7; CDR3 protein: CASSRTSGNYEQYF
V gene: TRBV7-2; J gene: TRBJ2-1; CDR3 protein: CASTRGLAGADEQFF
V gene: TRBV4-2; J gene: TRBJ2-3; CDR3 protein: CASSHGDTQYF
V gene: TRBV7-6; J gene: TRBJ1-4; CDR3 protein: CASCRQGGTNEKLFF
V gene: TRBV5-6; J gene: TRBJ2-7; CDR3 protein: CASSVPGQGSEQYF